The next 25 T cell receptor beta chains were all read from a single sample in a study of blood T cell repertoires in COVID-19. This table comes from immunoSEQ multiplex PCR, and its TCRdb copy is limited to in-frame clones, with some not included. The sample contains over 75,000 clones, over 65% of which appear only once. The sample taken for sequencing was peripheral blood. All receptors derive from a human donor in a cohort sampled during active COVID-19.

This clone has only a few counts. The gene calls are TRBV7-3 and TRBJ2-5; TRBD2 matches 9 bases. The germline CDR1 and CDR2 sequences are SGHTA and FQGTGA. The CDR3 runs to 14 residues. With V trimmed by 4 bases and J by 4 bases, 4 bases remained unmatched. CDR3 bases: TGTGCCAGCAGCTCGGGACTAGCCACAGAGACCCAGTACTTC. Its protein is CASSSGLATETQYF. The whole variable domain, filled in from reference TRBV7-3 and TRBJ2-5, reads GAGVSQTPSNKVTEKGKYVELRCDPISGHTALYWYRQSLGQGPEFLIYFQGTGAADDSGLPNDRFFAVRPEGSVSTLKIQRTERGDSAVYLCASSSGLATETQYFGPGTRLLVL.

This clone has only one observation. The genes are TRBV7-6 and TRBJ1-2; 9 nucleotides match TRBD1. This CDR3 spans 13 amino acids. V dropped 4 bases and J dropped 8; count of bases not matched to a gene: 5. The V gene's germline CDR1 is SGHVS and CDR2 FNYEAQ. The CDR3 sequence is CASSSGQGEGYTF. The CDR3 DNA reads TGTGCCAGCAGCTCGGGACAGGGTGAAGGCTACACCTTC.

The chain has TRBV5-1 and TRBJ2-2, with TRBD2 as a possible D gene (6 bases). The CDR3 covers 16 residues. The ends were cut back, 1 base at V and 6 bases at J, with 16 bases in the middle. Germline assignment: CDR1 SGHRS and CDR2 YFSETQ. The CDR3 protein is CASSLKGAGDPGELFF. Written as DNA, the CDR3 is TGCGCCAGCAGCTTGAAGGGAGCGGGTGATCCCGGGGAGCTGTTTTTT.

This chain's CDR3 is CASSLGAGHGNEKLFF. The CDR3 DNA sequence: TGTGCCAGCAGCTTGGGGGCAGGTCACGGTAATGAAAAACTGTTTTTT. The V call is TRBV5-5, the J call TRBJ1-4, with unresolved D. The V gene's germline CDR1 is SGHKS and CDR2 YYEKEE (reference sequence). The V and J ends lost 0 bases and 4 bases respectively, with 13 bases between them. The CDR3 contains 16 residues.

This chain joins TRBV2 and TRBJ1-6; D not certain. Germline V gene sequence: CDR1 SNHLY, CDR2 FYNNEI. The ends were cut back, 6 bases at V and 7 bases at J, with 10 bases in the middle. The CDR3 spans 13 residues. The CDR3 DNA sequence: TGTGCCAGCAGGACTGTCGAAAATTCACCCCTCCACTTT. It specifies CASRTVENSPLHF.

Turning to this clone: The sample holds other DNA sequences that translate to the same CDR3. The CDR3 bases are TGTGCCAGCAGCTTAGTTGGCGGGGAAGCTAACTATGGCTACACCTTC. This gives the protein CASSLVGGEANYGYTF. This chain uses TRBV7-8 with TRBJ1-2, with no clear D. The CDR3 runs to 16 residues. With 1 base removed from V and 0 bases from J, the gap between germline ends came to 12 bases. Germline V gene data show CDR1 as SGHVS and CDR2 as FQNEAQ.

CDR3 amino acids: CASSHRLAGFGGETQYF. In nucleotides, the CDR3 is TGCGCCAGCAGCCACCGACTAGCGGGATTTGGCGGGGAGACCCAGTACTTC. The genes are TRBV5-1 and TRBJ2-5; 11 bases match TRBD2. The V segment lost 4 bases and the J segment 5 bases; nucleotides outside the gene matches: 13. In germline, CDR1 is SGHRS, CDR2 YFSETQ. The CDR3 sequence is 17 residues long.

Only a few counts were recorded for this clone. The chain has TRBV18 and TRBJ1-1, with D perhaps TRBD1 (5 bases). This CDR3 has 13 amino acids. Deletions cut 3 bases from V and 5 bases from J, with 10 bases between. Germline loops: CDR1 KGHSH, CDR2 LQKENI. The CDR3, as DNA: TGTGCCAGCTCACCCGCGGGGGATACTGAAGCTTTCTTT. Protein product: CASSPAGDTEAFF.

The chain carries TRBV4-1 and TRBJ2-2; 8 bases line up with TRBD2. The CDR3 has 16 residues. Germline CDR1 MGHRA, CDR2 YSYEKL. Trimming at V came to 2 bases and at J to 3 bases, leaving 5 bases not matched to a gene. DNA of the CDR3: TGCGCCAGCAGCCAACGGGGGGGCCTGGACACCGGGGAGCTGTTTTTT. Its protein product is CASSQRGGLDTGELFF.

The genes are TRBV5-1 and TRBJ2-3; D perhaps matches TRBD2 (6 bases). Trimming left V 0 bases short and J 1 base short, with 9 bases between. CDR1 and CDR2 (germline): SGHRS, YFSETQ. The CDR3 is 15 amino acids. The CDR3 coding sequence is TGCGCCAGCAGCTTGGGGACTATACGCACAGATACGCAGTATTTT. This encodes CASSLGTIRTDTQYF.

The chain combines TRBV5-4 with TRBJ2-5; 11 positions match TRBD2. V was pared by 1 base and J by 5 bases, with 7 bases of the junction left unmatched. Germline CDR1 SGHNT, CDR2 YYREEE (reference sequence). This CDR3 region has 16 residues. The CDR3 loop reads CASSLQTSGSRETQYF. CDR3 DNA sequence: TGTGCCAGCAGCTTGCAAACTAGCGGGAGTCGGGAGACCCAGTACTTC.

This clone was found once. This sequence joins TRBV2 and TRBJ2-3, with D possibly TRBD1 on 6 matching bases. The CDR3 totals 16 residues. Germline lookup yields CDR1 SNHLY and CDR2 FYNNEI. V was clipped by 6 bases and J by 5 bases, with 21 bases between them. CDR3 amino acids: CASSQQWGPPQDTQYF. The CDR3 DNA sequence: TGTGCCAGCAGCCAACAGTGGGGGCCTCCACAAGATACGCAGTATTTT.

The V and J genes are TRBV19 and TRBJ2-1; 7 bases are shared with TRBD1. CDR3 length: 14 amino acids. Germline CDR1 LNHDA, CDR2 SQIVND (reference sequence). After removal of 1 base from V and 6 bases from J, the junction contained 3 bases not matched to a gene. CDR3 nucleotides: TGTGCCAGTAGTATAGGGGACAGTACCAATGAGCAGTTCTTC. This gives the protein CASSIGDSTNEQFF.

This sequence joins TRBV18 and TRBJ1-1; D remains unclear. The CDR3 covers 16 residues. Trimming stripped 2 bases from V and 0 bases from J, with 13 bases between. Germline V CDR1 and CDR2: KGHSH, LQKENI. CDR3 sequence (DNA): TGTGCCAGCTCACCATCCATTCGGGGAATGAACACTGAAGCTTTCTTT. It yields the protein CASSPSIRGMNTEAFF.

This clone was seen more than once but under ten times. V gene TRBV7-6 combines with J gene TRBJ2-7, with 14 bases aligning to TRBD2. The CDR3 totals 19 residues. V lost 5 bases, J lost 0 bases, and 12 bases stayed unmatched. The germline CDR1 and CDR2 sequences are SGHVS and FNYEAQ. CDR3 amino acids: CASSPGAGTSGGSSYEQYF. CDR3 coding DNA: TGTGCCAGCAGCCCCGGCGCCGGGACTAGCGGGGGTAGCTCCTACGAGCAGTACTTC.

V and J are TRBV18 and TRBJ2-2, with D maybe TRBD1 (5 bases). The germline V and J ends were trimmed by 3 bases and 3 bases, with 8 bases remaining between them. Germline assignment: CDR1 KGHSH and CDR2 LQKENI. This CDR3 comprises 14 residues. CDR3 in amino acids: CASSPGHDTGELFF. The CDR3 DNA is TGTGCCAGCTCACCGGGGCACGACACCGGGGAGCTGTTTTTT.

The V and J genes are TRBV5-1 and TRBJ2-5; TRBD2 might be the D (5 bases). The CDR3 has 14 amino acids. V lost 1 base to trimming and J lost 3 bases, with 10 bases between them. CDR1 is SGHRS, CDR2 YFSETQ, per germline. The CDR3 nucleotides read TGCGCCAGCAGCTTGTTGCGGGTAGAAGAGACCCAGTACTTC. It is translated as CASSLLRVEETQYF.

The chain is built from TRBV4-3 and TRBJ2-3, with D perhaps matching TRBD1 (6 bases). Deletions cut 4 bases from V and 0 bases from J, with 17 bases between. The CDR3 covers 17 residues. Per germline, CDR1 LGHNA and CDR2 YSLEER. CDR3 coding DNA: TGCGCCAGCAGCCCCGGGAAAACAGGGTATAGCACAGATACGCAGTATTTT. This encodes CASSPGKTGYSTDTQYF.

V gene TRBV5-1 combines with J gene TRBJ2-5; TRBD2 aligns across 11 bases. Germline loops: CDR1 SGHRS, CDR2 YFSETQ. This CDR3 has 15 amino acids. V was clipped by 1 base and J by 5 bases; unmatched bases: 4. The CDR3 spells CASSLTSGSTETQYF. The CDR3 bases are TGCGCCAGCAGCTTGACTAGCGGGAGTACGGAGACCCAGTACTTC.

A few counts support this clone. The J gene is TRBJ2-3, the V gene TRBV3-1 (or the pseudogene TRBV3-2); 9 bases match TRBD2. The CDR3 has 16 residues. The V segment lost 2 bases and the J segment 4 bases; nucleotides outside the gene matches: 7. Looked up from germline, CDR1 is LGHDT and CDR2 is YNNKEL (reference sequence). CDR3: CASSQRPRGGSDTQYF. CDR3 DNA sequence: TGTGCCAGCAGCCAACGGCCGCGGGGGGGTTCAGATACGCAGTATTTT.

This rearrangement joins TRBV30 to TRBJ1-1, with D maybe TRBD1 (5 bases). The CDR3 is 14 amino acids. V gave up 1 base and J gave up 1 base, with 10 bases separating them. CDR1 and CDR2 from the germline V gene are GTSNPN and SVGIG (reference sequence). DNA for the CDR3: TGTGCCTGGAGTGCAAGGACACCGAACACTGAAGCTTTCTTT. It codes for CAWSARTPNTEAFF.

This clone has just a few counts. The chain carries TRBV4-2 and TRBJ2-7; 10 bases are a match to TRBD1. The CDR3 runs 19 residues. Unmatched junction bases numbered 15, after V lost 2 bases and J lost 2 bases. Germline CDR1 LGHNA, CDR2 YNFKEQ. CDR3 in amino acids: CASSQKAGTGVNIPYEQYF. As DNA, the CDR3 is TGTGCCAGCAGCCAAAAAGCCGGGACAGGGGTAAACATCCCCTACGAGCAGTACTTC.

The rearrangement links TRBV28 to TRBJ2-1; 12 bases are a match to TRBD2. Germline trimming cut 6 bases from V and 2 bases from J; bases unmatched to any gene: 17. Germline lookup yields CDR1 MDHEN and CDR2 SYDVKM. The CDR3 has 20 residues. The CDR3 loop reads CASSPLTGKTSGRPYNEQFF. DNA for the CDR3: TGTGCCAGCAGCCCCCTGACAGGGAAGACTAGCGGGAGACCCTACAATGAGCAGTTCTTC.

The genes are TRBV30 and TRBJ1-5, with D tentatively TRBD1 (5 bases). The CDR3 has 14 residues. Per germline, CDR1 GTSNPN and CDR2 SVGIG (reference sequence). V lost 4 bases to trimming and J lost 4 bases, with 14 bases between them. CDR3: CAWNQNGGNQPQHF. CDR3 nucleotide sequence: TGTGCCTGGAATCAGAACGGGGGTAATCAGCCCCAGCATTTT.

CDR3 residues: CASSQTSGSRETQYF. In nucleotides, the CDR3 is TGCGCCAGCAGCCAAACTAGCGGGAGTCGAGAGACCCAGTACTTC. The chain recombines TRBV5-1 with TRBJ2-5, with TRBD2 matching 11 bases. CDR1 SGHRS and CDR2 YFSETQ come from the germline V gene. The V segment lost 4 bases and the J segment 4 bases; nucleotides outside the gene matches: 6. This CDR3 is 15 amino acids long.